This T cell receptor (beta chain) was documented in a study of control samples from healthy donors and cancer patients (TCRdb year 2020). Comment on this clone: Its specific antigen is unknown. No qualities accompany the bases; no much larger clone lies one base away.

The protocol used for the library was the immunoSEQ multiplex PCR assay. What TCRdb holds here is the immuneACCESS table cut down to in-frame rearrangements. Part of the clones is not present; checked against another copy, under half of the missing clones reflect an unresolved V gene, and the others are unexplained. In this sample the table shows 95,000 to 100,000 clones, 80% to 90% of which occur a single time. The ten largest account for about 7.8% of the sample. From the cysteine up to the phenylalanine, the CDR3 has a length of 13 residues. Only the CDR3 portion is preserved as DNA: 39 bases, with reading frame beginning at the first base. According to the germline V gene, CDR1 reads MGHRA and CDR2 reads YSYEKL. V is reduced by 8 bases and J by 9 bases, leaving a spacing of 19 bases between them.

This TCR came from a man younger than 40 in good health. This receptor chain uses TRBV4-1 and TRBJ1-2, with TRBD1 as a weak D call on 6 bases. Sequenced input: blood. The CDR3 protein: CASRPTGGTSYTF. Here is the DNA: TGCGCCAGCCGCCCCACGGGGGGCACTAGCTACACCTTC.